In this sample, the clone carrying this T cell receptor beta chain turned up many times. As yet, its antigen is unknown. Diagnoses were made from clinical symptoms, serum measures (thyroxine and TRAb), thyroid ultrasound and orbital computed tomography. Approximately 10 ml of fresh peripheral blood supplied the PBMCs. The sample belongs to a study of T cells in Graves' hyperthyroidism and ophthalmopathy. Across the study: The blood sample was taken at first diagnosis, before treatment began.

Deletions cut 1 base from V and 2 bases from J, with 12 bases between. The CDR3 loop spans 17 amino acids. CDR1 is SGHAT, CDR2 FQDESV, per germline (reference sequence). TCR beta CDR3 sequences were amplified from RNA transcripts. The TCR CDR3 was amplified in a first-round RT-PCR using the HTBI primer set. TCRdb ran MiXCR on the multiplex PCR reads and lists one entry per CDR3 protein. This table has around 520,000 distinct CDR3 sequences, approximately 25% appearing once. Study findings and constraints: The model foresaw ophthalmopathy a median 6.5 months prior to onset.

The chain has TRBV11-1 and TRBJ2-6; no clear D gene. Specimen: blood. This TCR came from a woman aged 25 to 45 with Graves' ophthalmopathy. The chain's CDR3 is CASSLGFGSPGANVLTF. The CDR3 DNA is TGTGCCAGCAGCTTAGGTTTTGGATCTCCTGGGGCCAACGTCCTGACTTTC.